The clone carrying this TCR beta chain was seen a few times. Its antigen is not known. Here immunoSEQ multiplex PCR was the method, and the copy in TCRdb shows in-frame clones only, minus some. The sample includes 24,000 or so clones, more than 75% of them seen just once. The source of the sample is a study of T cell responses to AZD1222 COVID-19 vaccine. Whole-study results and caveats: Baseline seropositivity characterized only a handful of AZD1222 recipients.

This CDR3 is 17 amino acids long. J lost 2 bases, V lost 7 bases, and 13 bases had no gene match. Germline-derived CDR1 and CDR2 are MDHEN and SYDVKM. The chain couples TRBV28 to TRBJ1-5, with 8 bases that match TRBD1. The starting material was peripheral blood, obtained 28 days after the second AZD1222 dose. The TCR sequence derives from an adult who received the AZD1222 COVID-19 vaccine. The CDR3 nucleotides read TGTGCCAGCACCCCAGGGGACAGGTCGCGGGGCAATCAGCCCCAGCATTTT. It codes for CASTPGDRSRGNQPQHF. Drawing the rest from reference TRBV28 and TRBJ1-5, the complete variable domain is DVKVTQSSRYLVKRTGEKVFLECVQDMDHENMFWYRQDPGLGLRLIYFSYDVKMKEKGDIPEGYSVSREKKERFSLILESASTNQTSMYLCASTPGDRSRGNQPQHFGDGTRLSIL.